This TCR beta chain was sequenced during a study of blood T cell repertoires in COVID-19. On the study more broadly: The United States, Italy and Spain supplied acute and convalescent COVID-19 samples. T cells, B-cell-depleted T cells, or PBMCs supplied cDNA or gDNA.

Per the study methods: Cell counts per sample came from amplifying reference gene primers. Profiling relied on immunoSEQ multiplex PCR, and the TCRdb table lists in-frame clones only, not all of them. That table gives V, J and clone size, and the DNA gave D and trimming. The sample lists about 110,000 clones, almost 85% seen once, with roughly 4.6% in the top ten. Input material: peripheral blood. This sequence was found in a human donor in a cohort sampled during active COVID-19.

DNA of the CDR3: TGCGCCAGCAGCTTGGATGGGACAGTTTACAATGAGCAGTTCTTC. It specifies CASSLDGTVYNEQFF. V gene TRBV5-1 combines with J gene TRBJ2-1, with 7 bases identical to TRBD1. V was clipped by 0 bases and J by 4 bases; unmatched bases: 4. Per germline, CDR1 SGHRS and CDR2 YFSETQ. The CDR3 extends over 15 amino acids.